The entry below describes one T cell receptor beta chain. The antigen is unknown. This entry belongs to a study of cytomegalovirus exposure and HLA in healthy donors. General study results and limits: According to a later analysis, most TCR beta chains associated with CMV appeared HLA-restricted. The study recorded 150 to 200 TCR beta chains that were cytomegalovirus-associated. Beyond CMV serostatus, there was no information to go on about immune exposure.

Germline lookup yields CDR1 MNHEY and CDR2 SMNVEV (reference sequence). Trimming cost V 6 bases and J 8 bases; bases outside gene matches: 7. The CDR3 extends over 14 amino acids. PCR used 60 Vbeta primers and 13 Jbeta primers. Generated by immunoSEQ multiplex PCR, the TCRdb table keeps only in-frame clones and is missing some. This sample has some 95,000 clones, with approximately 80% found just once. Sequenced: PBMCs. This chain uses TRBV27 with TRBJ2-1; the match to TRBD1 covers 10 bases. The clonotype originates from a woman aged 40 to 55 in good health and CMV-seropositive. CDR3 region: CASRVRQGADEQFF. CDR3 sequence (DNA): TGTGCCAGCAGGGTCAGACAGGGGGCGGATGAGCAGTTCTTC.